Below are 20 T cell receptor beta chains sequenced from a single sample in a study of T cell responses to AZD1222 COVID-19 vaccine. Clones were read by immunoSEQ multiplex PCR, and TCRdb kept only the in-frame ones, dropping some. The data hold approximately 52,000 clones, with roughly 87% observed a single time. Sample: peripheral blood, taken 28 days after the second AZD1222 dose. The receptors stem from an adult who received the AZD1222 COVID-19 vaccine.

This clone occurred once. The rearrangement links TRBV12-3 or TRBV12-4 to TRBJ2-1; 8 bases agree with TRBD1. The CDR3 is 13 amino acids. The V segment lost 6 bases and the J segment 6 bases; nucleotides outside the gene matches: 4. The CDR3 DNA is TGTGCCAGCAGCCACGACAGGGGCAATGAGCAGTTCTTC. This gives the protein CASSHDRGNEQFF.

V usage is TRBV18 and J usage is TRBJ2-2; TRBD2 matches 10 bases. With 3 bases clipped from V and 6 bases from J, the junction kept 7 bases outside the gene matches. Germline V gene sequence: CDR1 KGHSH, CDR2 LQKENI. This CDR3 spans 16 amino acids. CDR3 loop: CASSPPGLAIPGELFF. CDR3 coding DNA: TGTGCCAGCTCACCGCCGGGACTAGCGATACCCGGGGAGCTGTTTTTT.

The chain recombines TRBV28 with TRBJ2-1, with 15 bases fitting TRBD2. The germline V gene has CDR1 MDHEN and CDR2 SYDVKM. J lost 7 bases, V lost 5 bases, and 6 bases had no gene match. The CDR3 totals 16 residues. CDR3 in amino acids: CASSRTSGRVGNEQFF. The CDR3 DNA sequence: TGTGCCAGCAGTCGGACTAGCGGGAGGGTAGGTAATGAGCAGTTCTTC.

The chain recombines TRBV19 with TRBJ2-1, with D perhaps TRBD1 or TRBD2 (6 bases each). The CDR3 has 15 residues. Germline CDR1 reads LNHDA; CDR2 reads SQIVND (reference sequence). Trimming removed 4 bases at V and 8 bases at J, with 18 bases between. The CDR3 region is CASSNSGGRGDEQFF. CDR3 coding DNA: TGTGCCAGTAGTAATTCCGGGGGCCGAGGCGATGAGCAGTTCTTC.

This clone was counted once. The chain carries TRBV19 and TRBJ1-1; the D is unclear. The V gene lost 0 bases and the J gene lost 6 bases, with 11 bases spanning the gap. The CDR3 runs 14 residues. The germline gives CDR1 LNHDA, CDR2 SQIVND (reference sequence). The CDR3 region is CASSIDPGKAEAFF. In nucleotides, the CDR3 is TGTGCCAGTAGTATAGATCCGGGTAAGGCTGAAGCTTTCTTT.

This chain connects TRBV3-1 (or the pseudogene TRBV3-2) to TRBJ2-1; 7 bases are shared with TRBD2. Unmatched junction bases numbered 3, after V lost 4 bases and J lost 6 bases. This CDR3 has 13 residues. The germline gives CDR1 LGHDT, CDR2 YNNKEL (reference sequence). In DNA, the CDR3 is TGTGCCAGCAGCCCCCGGACTAGCAATGAGCAGTTCTTC. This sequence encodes CASSPRTSNEQFF.

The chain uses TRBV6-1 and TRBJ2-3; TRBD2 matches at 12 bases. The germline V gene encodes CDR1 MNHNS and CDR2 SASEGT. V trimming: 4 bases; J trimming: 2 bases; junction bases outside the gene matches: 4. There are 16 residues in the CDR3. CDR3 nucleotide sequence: TGTGCCAGCAGTGGACTAGCGGGAGCTCCCACAGATACGCAGTATTTT. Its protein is CASSGLAGAPTDTQYF.

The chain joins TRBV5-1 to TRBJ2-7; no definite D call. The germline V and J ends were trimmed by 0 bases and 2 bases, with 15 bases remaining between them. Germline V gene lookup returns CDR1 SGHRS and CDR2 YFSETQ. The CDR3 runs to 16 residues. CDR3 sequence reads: CASSLAGQARPYEQYF. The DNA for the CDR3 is TGCGCCAGCAGCTTGGCGGGTCAGGCTAGACCCTACGAGCAGTACTTC.

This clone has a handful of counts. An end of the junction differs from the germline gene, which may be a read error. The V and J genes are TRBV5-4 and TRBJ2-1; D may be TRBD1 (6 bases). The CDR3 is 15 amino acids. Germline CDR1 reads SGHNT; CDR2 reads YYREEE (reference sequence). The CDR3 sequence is CASSLTGPSNNEQFF. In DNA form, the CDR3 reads TGTGCCAGCAGCCTGACAGGACCCTCCAACAATGAGCAGTTCTTC.

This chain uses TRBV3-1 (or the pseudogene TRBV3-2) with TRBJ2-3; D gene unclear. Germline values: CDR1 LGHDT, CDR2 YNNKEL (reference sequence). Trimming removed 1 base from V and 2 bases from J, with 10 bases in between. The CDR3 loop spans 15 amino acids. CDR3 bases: TGTGCCAGCAGCCAAGGGTTGGTTTACACAGATACGCAGTATTTT. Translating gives CASSQGLVYTDTQYF.

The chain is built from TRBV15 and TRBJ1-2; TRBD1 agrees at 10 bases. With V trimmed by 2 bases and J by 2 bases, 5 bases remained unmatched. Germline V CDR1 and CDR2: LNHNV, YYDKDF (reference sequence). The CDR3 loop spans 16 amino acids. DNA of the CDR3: TGTGCCACCAGCAGAATGCTGGGACAGGGGAACTATGGCTACACCTTC. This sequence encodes CATSRMLGQGNYGYTF.

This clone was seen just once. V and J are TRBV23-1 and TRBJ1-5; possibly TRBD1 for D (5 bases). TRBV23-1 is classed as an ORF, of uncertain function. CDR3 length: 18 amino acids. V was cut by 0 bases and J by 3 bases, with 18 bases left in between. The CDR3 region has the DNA TGCGCCAGCAGTCAATCGGGGCCCCAAGGTCCCACCAATCAGCCCCAGCATTTT. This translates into CASSQSGPQGPTNQPQHF.

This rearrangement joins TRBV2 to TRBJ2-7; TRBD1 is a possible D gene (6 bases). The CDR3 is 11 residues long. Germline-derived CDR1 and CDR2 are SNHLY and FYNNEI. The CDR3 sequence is CADRLIYEQYF. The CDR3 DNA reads TGTGCGGACAGATTGATCTACGAGCAGTACTTC.

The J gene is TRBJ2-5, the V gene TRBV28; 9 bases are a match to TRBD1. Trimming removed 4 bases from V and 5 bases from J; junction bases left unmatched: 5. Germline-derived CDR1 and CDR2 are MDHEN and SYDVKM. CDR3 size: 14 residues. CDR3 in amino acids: CASSSTGGAETQYF. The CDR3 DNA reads TGTGCCAGCAGTTCTACAGGGGGCGCGGAGACCCAGTACTTC.

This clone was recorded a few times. The CDR3 nucleotides read TGCAGCGTTGAAGATAAGGGGCTCGAGCAGTACTTC. It yields the protein CSVEDKGLEQYF. The V call is TRBV29-1, the J call TRBJ2-7, with D perhaps matching TRBD1 (5 bases). V lost 0 bases, J lost 6 bases, and 9 bases lay in between. Germline V gene data show CDR1 as SQVTM and CDR2 as ANQGSEA. The CDR3 has 12 amino acids.

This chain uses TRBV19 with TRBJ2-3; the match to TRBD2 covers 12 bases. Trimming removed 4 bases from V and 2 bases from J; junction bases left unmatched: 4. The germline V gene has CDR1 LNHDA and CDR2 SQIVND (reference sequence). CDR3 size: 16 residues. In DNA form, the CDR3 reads TGTGCCAGTAGTAGGCTAGCGGGAGGGTCCACAGATACGCAGTATTTT. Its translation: CASSRLAGGSTDTQYF.

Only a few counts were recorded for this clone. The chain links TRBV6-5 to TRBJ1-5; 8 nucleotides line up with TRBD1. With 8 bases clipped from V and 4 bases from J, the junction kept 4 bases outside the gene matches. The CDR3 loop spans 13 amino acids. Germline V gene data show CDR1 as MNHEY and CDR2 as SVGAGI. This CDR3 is CASGQGLNQPQHF. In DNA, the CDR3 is TGTGCCAGCGGACAGGGACTAAATCAGCCCCAGCATTTT.

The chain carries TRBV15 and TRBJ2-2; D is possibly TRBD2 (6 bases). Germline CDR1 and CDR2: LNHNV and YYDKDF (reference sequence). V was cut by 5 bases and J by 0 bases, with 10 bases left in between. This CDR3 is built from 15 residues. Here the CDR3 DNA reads TGTGCCACCAGCGGGGGACTGTCGAACACCGGGGAGCTGTTTTTT. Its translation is CATSGGLSNTGELFF.

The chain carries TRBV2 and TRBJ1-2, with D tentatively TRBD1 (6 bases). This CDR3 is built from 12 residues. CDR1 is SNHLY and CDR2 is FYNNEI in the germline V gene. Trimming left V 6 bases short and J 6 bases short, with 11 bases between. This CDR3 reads CASRDRSDGYTF. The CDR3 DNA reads TGTGCCAGCAGGGACAGATCGGATGGCTACACCTTC.

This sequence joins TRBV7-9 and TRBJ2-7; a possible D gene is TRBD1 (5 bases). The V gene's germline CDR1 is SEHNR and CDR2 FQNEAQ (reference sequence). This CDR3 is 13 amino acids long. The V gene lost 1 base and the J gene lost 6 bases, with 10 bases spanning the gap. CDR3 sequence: CASSLEGVFEQYF. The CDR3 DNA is TGTGCCAGCAGCTTAGAAGGGGTTTTCGAGCAGTACTTC.